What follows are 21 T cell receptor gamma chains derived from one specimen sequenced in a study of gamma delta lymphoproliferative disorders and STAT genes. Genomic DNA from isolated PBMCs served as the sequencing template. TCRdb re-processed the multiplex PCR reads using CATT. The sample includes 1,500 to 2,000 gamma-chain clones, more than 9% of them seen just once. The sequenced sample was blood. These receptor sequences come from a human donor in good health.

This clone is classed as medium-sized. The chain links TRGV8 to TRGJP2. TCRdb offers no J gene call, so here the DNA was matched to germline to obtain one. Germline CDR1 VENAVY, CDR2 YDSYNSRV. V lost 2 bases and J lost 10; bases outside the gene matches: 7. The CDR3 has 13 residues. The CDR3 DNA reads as TGTGCCACCTGGGATATATTCGGTTGGATCAAGACGTTT. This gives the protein CATWDIFGWIKTF.

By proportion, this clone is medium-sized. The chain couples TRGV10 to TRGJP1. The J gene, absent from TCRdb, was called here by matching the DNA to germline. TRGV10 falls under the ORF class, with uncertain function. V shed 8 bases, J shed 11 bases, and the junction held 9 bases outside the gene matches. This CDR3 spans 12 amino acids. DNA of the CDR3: TGTGCTGCGTGGGATTTAGAATGGTTCAAGATATTT. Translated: CAAWDLEWFKIF.

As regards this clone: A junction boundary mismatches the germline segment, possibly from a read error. Here the CDR3 reads CSGIYYKKLF. CDR3 DNA sequence: TGCTCGGGGATTTATTATAAGAAACTCTTT. V gene TRGV9 combines with J gene TRGJ1 or TRGJ2. Since TCRdb gives no J gene, matching the DNA to germline was used here to assign it. In germline, CDR1 is GITISATS, CDR2 ISYDGTV (reference sequence). There are 10 residues in the CDR3.

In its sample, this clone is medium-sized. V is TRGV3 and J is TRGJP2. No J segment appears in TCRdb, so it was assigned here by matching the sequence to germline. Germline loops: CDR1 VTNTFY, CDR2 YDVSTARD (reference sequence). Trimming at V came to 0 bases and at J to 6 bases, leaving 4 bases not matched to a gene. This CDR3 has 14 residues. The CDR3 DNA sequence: TGTGCCACCTGGGACAGGCCAGGTGATTGGATCAAGACGTTT. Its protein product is CATWDRPGDWIKTF.

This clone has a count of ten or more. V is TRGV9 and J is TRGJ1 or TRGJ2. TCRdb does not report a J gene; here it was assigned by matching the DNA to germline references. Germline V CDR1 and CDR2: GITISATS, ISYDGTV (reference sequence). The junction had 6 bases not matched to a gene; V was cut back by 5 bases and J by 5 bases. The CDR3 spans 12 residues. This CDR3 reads CALWAGHYKKLF. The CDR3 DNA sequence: TGTGCCTTGTGGGCGGGGCATTATAAGAAACTCTTT.

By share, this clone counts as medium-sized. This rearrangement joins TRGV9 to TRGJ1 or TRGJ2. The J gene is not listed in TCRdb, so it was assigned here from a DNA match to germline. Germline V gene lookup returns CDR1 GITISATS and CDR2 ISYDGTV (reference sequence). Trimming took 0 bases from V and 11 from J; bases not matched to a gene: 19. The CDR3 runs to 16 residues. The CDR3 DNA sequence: TGTGCCTTGTGGGAGGTGCGCGGATCCCCTCCCAATGAGAAACTCTTT. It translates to CALWEVRGSPPNEKLF.

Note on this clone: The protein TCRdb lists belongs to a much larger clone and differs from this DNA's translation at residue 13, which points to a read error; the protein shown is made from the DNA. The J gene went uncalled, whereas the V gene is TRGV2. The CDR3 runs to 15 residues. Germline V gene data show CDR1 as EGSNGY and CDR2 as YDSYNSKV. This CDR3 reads CATWDGSTTGWFEIF. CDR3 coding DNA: TGTGCCACCTGGGATGGTTCAACCACTGGTTGGTTCGAGATATTT.

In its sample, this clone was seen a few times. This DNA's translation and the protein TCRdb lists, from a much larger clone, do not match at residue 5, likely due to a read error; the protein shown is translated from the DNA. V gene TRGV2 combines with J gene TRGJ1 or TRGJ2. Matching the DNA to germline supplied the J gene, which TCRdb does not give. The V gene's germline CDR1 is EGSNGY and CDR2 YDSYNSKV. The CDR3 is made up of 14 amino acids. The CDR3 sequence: CATWGGPSYYKKLF. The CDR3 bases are TGTGCCACCTGGGGCGGGCCGAGTTATTATAAGAAACTCTTT.

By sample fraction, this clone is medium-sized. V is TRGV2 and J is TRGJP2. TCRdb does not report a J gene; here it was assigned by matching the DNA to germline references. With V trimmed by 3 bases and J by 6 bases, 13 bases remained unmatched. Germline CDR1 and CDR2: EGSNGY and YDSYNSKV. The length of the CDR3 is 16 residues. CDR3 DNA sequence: TGTGCCACCTGGGACCCCAGAGTGGGGGGTGATTGGATCAAGACGTTT. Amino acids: CATWDPRVGGDWIKTF.

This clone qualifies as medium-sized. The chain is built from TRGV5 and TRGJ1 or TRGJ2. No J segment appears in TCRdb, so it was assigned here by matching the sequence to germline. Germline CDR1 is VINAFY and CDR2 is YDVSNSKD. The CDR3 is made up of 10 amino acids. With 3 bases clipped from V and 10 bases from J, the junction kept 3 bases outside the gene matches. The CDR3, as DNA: TGTGCCACCTGGGACCAGAAGAAACTCTTT. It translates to CATWDQKKLF.

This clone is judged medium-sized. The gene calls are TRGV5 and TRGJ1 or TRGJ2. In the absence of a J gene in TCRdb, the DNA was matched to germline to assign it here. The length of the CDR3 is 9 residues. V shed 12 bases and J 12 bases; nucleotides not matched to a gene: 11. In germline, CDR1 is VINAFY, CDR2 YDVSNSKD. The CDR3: CAPKGWKLF. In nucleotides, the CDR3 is TGTGCCCCTAAGGGATGGAAACTCTTT.

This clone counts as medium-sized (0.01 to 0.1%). CDR3 DNA sequence: TGTGCCTGCTGGATTAGGCCGGAGAAACTCTTT. The encoded protein is CACWIRPEKLF. The V call is TRGV11, the J call TRGJ1 or TRGJ2. The J gene, not given by TCRdb, was assigned here from a germline match of the nucleotide sequence. TRGV11 is designated an ORF whose function remains uncertain. V was clipped by 2 bases and J by 11 bases; unmatched bases: 3. CDR3 length: 11 amino acids.

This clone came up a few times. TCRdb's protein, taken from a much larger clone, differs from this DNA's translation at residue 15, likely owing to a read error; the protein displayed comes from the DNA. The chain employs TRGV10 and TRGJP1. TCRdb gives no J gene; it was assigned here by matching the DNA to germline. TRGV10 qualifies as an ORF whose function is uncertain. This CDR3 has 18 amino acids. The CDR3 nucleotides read TGTGCTGCGTGGGACTCACATCTCCATAATACCACTGGTTGGCTCAAGATATTT. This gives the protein CAAWDSHLHNTTGWLKIF.

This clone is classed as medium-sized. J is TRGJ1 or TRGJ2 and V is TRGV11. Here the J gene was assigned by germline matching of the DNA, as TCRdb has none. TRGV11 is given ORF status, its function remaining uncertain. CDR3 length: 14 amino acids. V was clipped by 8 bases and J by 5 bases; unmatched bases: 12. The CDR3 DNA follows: TGTGCCTGCTGGAGGGGACCAGACGATTATAAGAAACTCTTT. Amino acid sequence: CACWRGPDDYKKLF.

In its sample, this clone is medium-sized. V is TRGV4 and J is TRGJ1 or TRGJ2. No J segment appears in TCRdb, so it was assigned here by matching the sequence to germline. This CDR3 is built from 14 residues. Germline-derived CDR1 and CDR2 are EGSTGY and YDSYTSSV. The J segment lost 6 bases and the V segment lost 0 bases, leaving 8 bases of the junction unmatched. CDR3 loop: CATWDGLVGYKKLF. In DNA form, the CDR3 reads TGTGCCACCTGGGATGGGCTAGTTGGTTATAAGAAACTCTTT.

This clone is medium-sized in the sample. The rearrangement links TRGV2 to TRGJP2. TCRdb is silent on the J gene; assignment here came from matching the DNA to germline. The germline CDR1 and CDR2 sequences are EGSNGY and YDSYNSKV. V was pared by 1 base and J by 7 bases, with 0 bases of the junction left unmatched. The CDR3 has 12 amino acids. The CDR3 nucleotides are TGTGCCACCTGGGACGGTGATTGGATCAAGACGTTT. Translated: CATWDGDWIKTF.

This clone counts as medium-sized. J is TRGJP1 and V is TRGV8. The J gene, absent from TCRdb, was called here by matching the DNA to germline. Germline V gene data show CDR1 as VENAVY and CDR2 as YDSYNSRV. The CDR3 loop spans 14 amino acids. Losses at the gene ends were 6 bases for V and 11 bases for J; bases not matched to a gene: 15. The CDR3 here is CATWFSKVWWFKIF. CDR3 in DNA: TGTGCCACCTGGTTCTCGAAGGTATGGTGGTTCAAGATATTT.

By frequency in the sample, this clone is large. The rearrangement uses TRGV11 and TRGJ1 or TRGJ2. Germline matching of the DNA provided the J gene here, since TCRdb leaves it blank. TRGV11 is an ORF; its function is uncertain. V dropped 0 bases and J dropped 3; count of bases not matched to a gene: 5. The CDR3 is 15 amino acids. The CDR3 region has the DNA TGTGCCTGCTGGATTAGGCACTGGATTTATTATAAGAAACTCTTT. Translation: CACWIRHWIYYKKLF.

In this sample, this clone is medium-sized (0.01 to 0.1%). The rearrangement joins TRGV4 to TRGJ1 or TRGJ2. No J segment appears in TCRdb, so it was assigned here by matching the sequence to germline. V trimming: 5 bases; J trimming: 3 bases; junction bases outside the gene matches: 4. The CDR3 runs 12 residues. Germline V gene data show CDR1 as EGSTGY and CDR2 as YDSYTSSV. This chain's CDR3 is CATWVCYYKKLF. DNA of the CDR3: TGTGCCACCTGGGTTTGTTATTATAAGAAACTCTTT.

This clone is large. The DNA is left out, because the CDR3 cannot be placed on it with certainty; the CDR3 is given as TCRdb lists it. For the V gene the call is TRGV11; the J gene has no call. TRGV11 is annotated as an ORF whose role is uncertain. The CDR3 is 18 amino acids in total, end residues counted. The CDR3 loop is CTTVPAGLGTYAVCKKLF.

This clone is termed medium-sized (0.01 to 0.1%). The CDR3 DNA reads TGTGCCACCTGGCCGTCCGGTGGGAAACTCTTT. This codes for CATWPSGGKLF. V and J are TRGV4 and TRGJ1 or TRGJ2. The J gene, not given by TCRdb, was assigned here from a germline match of the nucleotide sequence. V was clipped by 6 bases and J by 12 bases; unmatched bases: 11. In germline, CDR1 is EGSTGY, CDR2 YDSYTSSV. This CDR3 region has 11 residues.